Presented here are 24 T cell receptor beta chains from one specimen sequenced in a study of T cells in women clearing cervical HPV infection. Assay used: immunoSEQ multiplex PCR; TCRdb lists only in-frame clones, some missing. This sample contains tens of thousands of clones. Sequencing was done on a sample of blood buffy coat. The receptors shown here come from a woman aged 18-69 years with a cervical HPV16 infection that either progressed to CIN3+ or cleared (not recorded which).

Regarding this clone: The read stops 3 residues short of the end of the CDR3; the missing end is completed from the germline J gene. Other nucleotide sequences in the sample specify the same CDR3. The rearrangement uses TRBV5-1 and TRBJ2-5; 7 nucleotides match TRBD2. J lost 5 bases, V lost 4 bases, and 5 bases had no gene match. Germline values: CDR1 SGHRS, CDR2 YFSETQ. The length of the CDR3 is 13 residues. CDR3 residues: CASSLLGGETQYF. The sequenced part of the CDR3 DNA is TGCGCCAGCAGCCTACTGGGGGGGGAGACC.

In regard to this clone: The CDR3 end is not reached by the read, which stops 3 residues before it; the germline J gene fills it in. The rearrangement uses TRBV18 and TRBJ1-1; D ambiguous. This CDR3 is built from 15 residues. The germline V gene has CDR1 KGHSH and CDR2 LQKENI. The chain's CDR3 is CASSPSSQVFNIAFF. The DNA read from the CDR3 is TGTGCCAGCTCACCTAGTTCTCAGGTCTTTAACATT.

Comment on this clone: Read data end 3 residues before the CDR3 end; the end is taken from the germline J gene. The chain recombines TRBV20-1 with TRBJ2-7, with 8 bases that match TRBD2. CDR1 and CDR2 (germline): DFQATT, SNEGSKA (reference sequence). The V segment lost 5 bases and the J segment 3 bases; nucleotides outside the gene matches: 12. This CDR3 is built from 15 residues. CDR3 in amino acids: CSAFNPAGALYEQYF. The part of the CDR3 DNA that was read is TGCAGTGCTTTTAACCCAGCGGGGGCCCTCTACGAG.

In the case of this clone: Coverage ceases 3 residues before the CDR3 finishes, and the germline J gene fills in the end. The V gene is TRBV20-1, the J gene TRBJ2-7; unclear D gene. CDR1 and CDR2 (germline): DFQATT, SNEGSKA (reference sequence). This CDR3 comprises 19 residues. Deletions cut 1 base from V and 5 bases from J, with 30 bases between. The CDR3 sequence is CSARGQHRLGSKQDDEQYF. Partial CDR3 DNA: TGCAGTGCTAGAGGTCAGCATAGGTTAGGGTCAAAACAAGACGACGAG.

About this clone itself: The CDR3 extends 3 residues past the end of the read, so its final part is completed from the germline J gene. The chain employs TRBV2 and TRBJ1-1; 7 bases match TRBD1. With V trimmed by 0 bases and J by 3 bases, 4 bases remained unmatched. In germline, CDR1 is SNHLY, CDR2 FYNNEI. This CDR3 is built from 15 residues. The covered CDR3 bases are TGTGCCAGCAGTGAAGCAGAGGGGGCGTACACTGAA. This encodes CASSEAEGAYTE. The whole CDR3 region reads CASSEAEGAYTEAFF.

In regard to this clone: The read ends 3 residues shy of where the CDR3 ends; the end is completed using the germline J gene. The V and J genes are TRBV20-1 and TRBJ2-3, with 7 bases that match TRBD2. This CDR3 spans 12 amino acids. V shed 6 bases, J shed 3 bases, and the junction held 3 bases outside the gene matches. Germline CDR1 reads DFQATT; CDR2 reads SNEGSKA (reference sequence). CDR3 bases read: TGCAGTGCCCGGACTAGTACAGATACG. It yields the protein CSARTSTDT. The complete CDR3 sequence is CSARTSTDTQYF.

Of note for this clone: The read ends 3 residues before the CDR3 terminus; that terminus is restored from the germline J gene. The chain joins TRBV2 to TRBJ1-4, with D perhaps TRBD1 (6 bases). The CDR3 runs 13 residues. V dropped 7 bases and J dropped 3 bases, with 9 bases sitting between them. The germline CDR1 and CDR2 sequences are SNHLY and FYNNEI. The part of the CDR3 DNA that was read is TGTGCCAGCACCAGGGGCCCTAATGAAAAA. The encoded protein is CASTRGPNEK. The full CDR3 reads CASTRGPNEKLFF.

As to this clone: Read data end 3 residues before the CDR3 end; the end is taken from the germline J gene. V and J are TRBV5-6 and TRBJ2-2; D gene unclear. The CDR3 is 14 amino acids. Germline-derived CDR1 and CDR2 are SGHDT and YYEEEE. The sequenced part of the CDR3 DNA is TGTGCCAGCAGCCGAACCGGGTCAATGGTACTG. Protein sequence: CASSRTGSMVL. The CDR3 in full is CASSRTGSMVLLFF.

Of note for this clone: The CDR3 is cut off 3 residues early in the read; its end comes from the germline J gene. V and J are TRBV5-1 and TRBJ2-2, with D tentatively TRBD1 (7 bases). The germline V gene has CDR1 SGHRS and CDR2 YFSETQ. The CDR3 has 16 amino acids. CDR3 loop: CASSLGRGLTNEKLFF. CDR3 bases read: TGCGCCAGCAGCTTGGGGAGGGGGCTGACTAATGAAAAG.

The sequenced CDR3 bases are TGTGCCAGCAGCTTCACTAGCGGTTCCTACGAG. Amino acids: CASSFTSGSYE. From start to end, the CDR3 is CASSFTSGSYEQYF. The chain is built from TRBV5-4 and TRBJ2-7; TRBD2 matches at 8 bases. The CDR3 end is not reached by the read, which stops 3 residues before it; the germline J gene fills it in. Germline V gene data show CDR1 as SGHNT and CDR2 as YYREEE (reference sequence). J gave up 1 base and V 2 bases, and 2 bases lay outside the gene matches. This CDR3 contains 14 residues.

Concerning this clone: With the read ending 3 residues before the CDR3 end, the germline J gene is used to fill in that end. The V and J genes are TRBV14 and TRBJ1-1, with TRBD1 matching 8 bases. The junction had 5 bases not matched to a gene; V was cut back by 4 bases and J by 4 bases. The germline CDR1 and CDR2 sequences are SGHDN and FVKESK. The CDR3 has 14 amino acids. This chain's CDR3 is CASSRLQGGTEAFF. Incomplete CDR3 DNA: TGTGCCAGCAGCCGATTACAGGGGGGCACTGAA.

Comments on this clone: The CDR3 goes on 3 residues after the read ends, and that part is filled in from the germline J gene. This chain joins TRBV10-1 and TRBJ2-1; D unclear. The CDR3 runs 14 residues. In germline, CDR1 is WNHNN, CDR2 SYGVQD (reference sequence). Trimming left V 4 bases short and J 6 bases short, with 13 bases between. Partial CDR3 DNA: TGCGCCAGCAGTGCCGACCTCGGGTTCAATGAG. Protein: CASSADLGFNE. The whole CDR3 sequence is CASSADLGFNEQFF.

On this clone: The junction does not match germline at one end; this may be a read error. The sequence runs out 3 residues before the end of the CDR3; the remainder is reconstructed from the germline J gene. V is TRBV4-2 and J is TRBJ2-3; no reliable D call. The CDR3 totals 14 residues. Germline lookup yields CDR1 LGHNA and CDR2 YNFKEQ. The covered CDR3 bases are TGCGCCAGCAGCCAAGATCGGTCCACAGATACG. It yields the protein CASSQDRSTDT. The whole CDR3 region reads CASSQDRSTDTQYF.

With respect to this clone: The observed sequence ends 3 residues before the CDR3 terminus, with the missing tail filled in from the germline J gene. V is TRBV20-1 and J is TRBJ1-5, with a possible D match to TRBD1 (6 bases). The CDR3 runs 15 residues. V dropped 5 bases and J dropped 3 bases, with 17 bases sitting between them. Germline V CDR1 and CDR2: DFQATT, SNEGSKA (reference sequence). Incomplete CDR3 DNA: TGCAGTGCTCGAAAGGGCGGACAGTTCAATCAGCCC. It translates to CSARKGGQFNQP. The CDR3 as a whole reads CSARKGGQFNQPQHF.

With respect to this clone: Read sequence stops 3 residues before the CDR3 end, and the germline J gene provides the missing end. The rearrangement uses TRBV19 and TRBJ1-6; possibly TRBD1 for D (6 bases). Trimming stripped 5 bases from V and 0 bases from J, with 8 bases between. Germline-derived CDR1 and CDR2 are LNHDA and SQIVND (reference sequence). The CDR3 consists of 15 residues. CDR3 bases read: TGTGCCAGTAGTGGACAGAGCTCCTATAATTCACCC. Its translation: CASSGQSSYNSP. The full CDR3 protein is CASSGQSSYNSPLHF.

With regard to this clone: The CDR3 end lies 3 residues beyond the end of the read and is filled in from the germline J gene. V is TRBV18 and J is TRBJ1-5, with 9 bases lining up with TRBD1. Germline assignment: CDR1 KGHSH and CDR2 LQKENI. The CDR3 covers 16 residues. J was trimmed by 2 bases and V by 5 bases; bases with no gene match: 7. The covered CDR3 bases are TGTGCCAGCTCATGGGGACAGGGATTGGGCAATCAGCCC. It specifies CASSWGQGLGNQP. In full, the CDR3 reads CASSWGQGLGNQPQHF.

As concerns this clone: Read data end 3 residues before the CDR3 end; the end is taken from the germline J gene. The chain employs TRBV7-8 and TRBJ2-2; D unresolved. The V end was cut by 2 bases, the J end by 6 bases, with 4 bases between. Germline lookup yields CDR1 SGHVS and CDR2 FQNEAQ. This CDR3 is built from 12 residues. CDR3 DNA, as far as it was read: TGTGCCAGCAGCTTAACTGCCGGGGAG. This codes for CASSLTAGE. The CDR3 reads in full as CASSLTAGELFF.

To note about this clone: The read gets to within 3 residues of the CDR3 end, and the germline J gene fills in the rest. This chain uses TRBV2 with TRBJ1-3; D remains unclear. V lost 7 bases to trimming and J lost 0 bases, with 10 bases between them. The CDR3 loop spans 14 amino acids. From germline, CDR1 is SNHLY and CDR2 FYNNEI. Incomplete CDR3 DNA: TGTGCCAGCACGACACTCTACTCTGGAAACACC. Its protein product is CASTTLYSGNT. The entire CDR3 is CASTTLYSGNTIYF.

Concerning this clone: The read terminates 3 residues before the CDR3 end, so the remaining end is supplied by the germline J gene. The J gene is TRBJ1-4, the V gene TRBV7-9; no clear D. V lost 4 bases and J 8 bases, leaving 14 bases between the germline ends. This CDR3 comprises 14 residues. Germline assignment: CDR1 SEHNR and CDR2 FQNEAQ (reference sequence). The CDR3 protein is CASSSFDGGEKLFF. CDR3 DNA, as far as it was read: TGTGCCAGCAGCTCTTTCGACGGCGGGGAAAAA.

About this clone itself: The observed sequence ends 3 residues before the CDR3 terminus, with the missing tail filled in from the germline J gene. The chain combines TRBV5-4 with TRBJ2-1; D perhaps matches TRBD2 (6 bases). The germline V and J ends were trimmed by 3 bases and 6 bases, with 19 bases remaining between them. Germline V gene data show CDR1 as SGHNT and CDR2 as YYREEE (reference sequence). This CDR3 is 16 amino acids long. This chain's CDR3 is CASSSSGTSGSNEQFF. The sequenced part of the CDR3 DNA is TGTGCCAGCAGCTCATCCGGGACTTCCGGATCCAATGAG.

For this clone: The CDR3 end lies 3 residues beyond the end of the read and is filled in from the germline J gene. V is TRBV7-6 and J is TRBJ1-2; 8 positions agree with TRBD1. V was pared by 5 bases and J by 7 bases, with 6 bases of the junction left unmatched. CDR1 SGHVS and CDR2 FNYEAQ come from the germline V gene. There are 13 residues in the CDR3. CDR3 bases read: TGTGCCAGCAGCCCTCAGGGGGCGTCTGGC. This sequence encodes CASSPQGASG. The complete CDR3 protein is CASSPQGASGYTF. Combining the CDR3 with reference TRBV7-6 and TRBJ1-2 gives the whole variable domain GAGVSQSPRYKVTKRGQDVALRCDPISGHVSLYWYRQALGQGPEFLTYFNYEAQQDKSGLPNDRFSAERPEGSISTLTIQRTEQRDSAMYRCASSPQGASGYTFGSGTRLTVV.

In the case of this clone: The DNA ends 3 residues before the CDR3 does, and the rest of the CDR3 is filled in from the germline J gene. The J gene is TRBJ1-1, the V gene TRBV10-3; 8 bases are a match to TRBD1. The V gene's germline CDR1 is ENHRY and CDR2 SYGVKD. V was clipped by 7 bases and J by 4 bases; unmatched bases: 5. This CDR3 has 13 amino acids. This chain's CDR3 is CAIKDRVVTEAFF. The DNA read from the CDR3 is TGTGCCATCAAGGACAGGGTCGTCACTGAA.

Note on this clone: The read finishes 3 residues shy of the CDR3 end, and the germline J gene is used to complete it. The chain recombines TRBV13 with TRBJ2-2, with D perhaps TRBD1 (5 bases). This CDR3 contains 15 residues. Per germline, CDR1 PRHDT and CDR2 FYEKMQ (reference sequence). CDR3 DNA, as far as it was read: TGTGCCAGCAGCTTAAAGGGATCTGGGGCCAACGTG. It translates to CASSLKGSGANV. The CDR3 in full is CASSLKGSGANVLFF. The variable domain in full, with the rest retrieved from reference TRBV13 and TRBJ2-2, is AAGVIQSPRHLIKEKRETATLKCYPIPRHDTVYWYQQGPGQDPQFLISFYEKMQSDKGSIPDRFSAQQFSDYHSELNMSSLELGDSALYFCASSLKGSGANVLFFGEGSRLTVL.

On this clone itself: Read coverage stops 3 residues before the CDR3 terminus; the germline J gene supplies the remainder. This chain joins TRBV28 and TRBJ2-3, with a possible D match to TRBD2 (6 bases). The length of the CDR3 is 16 residues. Germline V gene data show CDR1 as MDHEN and CDR2 as SYDVKM. V was shortened by 2 bases and J by 0 bases, with 12 bases between the two germline ends. The CDR3: CASSLPGTSSTDTQYF. The sequenced part of the CDR3 DNA is TGTGCCAGCAGTTTACCTGGGACTTCTAGCACAGATACG.